This record covers a single T cell receptor (beta chain). Its antigen remains unknown. The source of the sample is a study of T cells in localized non-small cell lung cancer. Study-wide points: Without multi-region sequencing, intratumor heterogeneity could not be excluded. Peak T cell clonality was found in uninvolved adjacent lung, exceeding tumor.

Only in-frame clones appear in the TCRdb table, and some are missing; sequencing was by immunoSEQ multiplex PCR. The sample lists 23,000 or so clones, over 75% occurring once. V gave up 0 bases and J gave up 5 bases, with 12 bases separating them. Looked up from germline, CDR1 is SGHKS and CDR2 is YYEKEE (reference sequence). The CDR3 runs to 15 residues. V and J are TRBV5-5 and TRBJ1-5; a weak D match, TRBD1 (6 bases). The sequence came from a male donor at least 60 years old with stage I squamous cell lung carcinoma. The input for sequencing was peripheral blood, taken before any cancer treatment. CDR3 sequence reads: CASSLVGTRDQPQHF. The CDR3 DNA reads TGTGCCAGCAGCTTGGTGGGGACAAGGGATCAGCCCCAGCATTTT.